This T cell receptor (beta chain) was observed in a study of blood T cell repertoires in COVID-19. Whole-study context: Samples taken during acute and convalescent COVID-19 were collected in the United States, Italy and Spain.

Assay used: immunoSEQ multiplex PCR; TCRdb lists only in-frame clones, some missing. The table includes roughly 100,000 clones, approximately 77% detected once. The count of this clone is one. The clonotype comes from a woman older than 75 with acute or convalescent COVID-19. Material: peripheral blood.

The CDR3 loop is CASSYVGGRSNQPQHF. CDR3 DNA sequence: TGTGCCAGCAGTTACGTCGGGGGTAGGAGCAATCAGCCCCAGCATTTT. This rearrangement joins TRBV6-2 or TRBV6-3 to TRBJ1-5, with D tentatively TRBD1 (5 bases). The germline V gene has CDR1 MNHEY and CDR2 SVGEGT. The length of the CDR3 is 16 residues. The V gene lost 2 bases and the J gene lost 1 base, with 12 bases spanning the gap.